The clone carrying this TCR beta chain was observed at least ten times. Amplification yielded TCR beta CDR3 regions, with RNA transcripts as the source. First-round RT-PCR of the TCR CDR3 relied on the HTBI primer set. TCRdb analysed the multiplex PCR reads with MiXCR anew, one entry per CDR3 protein. The sample yields 750,000 to 900,000 distinct CDR3 sequences, around 39% seen once. This sample is drawn from a study of T cells in Graves' hyperthyroidism and ophthalmopathy. Graves' hyperthyroidism is called stable when ophthalmopathy does not progress within 18 months. Sample: blood. This receptor was taken from a man in his late teens or twenties with Graves' hyperthyroidism.

The CDR3 protein is CASSLFLSNEQYF. The CDR3 DNA sequence: TGTGCCAGCAGTTTATTCTTAAGTAATGAGCAGTACTTC. The rearrangement joins TRBV27 to TRBJ2-7; D not resolved. CDR1 and CDR2 (germline): MNHEY, SMNVEV (reference sequence). CDR3 length: 13 residues. The ends were cut back, 1 base at V and 7 bases at J, with 11 bases in the middle.